A single sample is the source of the 18 T cell receptor beta chains below, sequenced in a study of breast tumors, draining lymph nodes, adjacent tissues. Samples came from axillary lymph nodes draining the breast cancer. In TCRdb, the multiplex PCR reads were re-called with MiXCR into one record per CDR3 protein. The data hold about 180,000 distinct CDR3 sequences, with approximately 33% observed a single time. The sequenced sample was axillary lymph node tissue. The receptors come from a female donor with breast cancer. Some clones in this sample may be carry-over from other donors' samples.

This clonotype was seen at least ten times. The gene calls are TRBV7-9 and TRBJ2-7; 10 nucleotides agree with TRBD1. CDR1 and CDR2 from the germline V gene are SEHNR and FQNEAQ (reference sequence). The CDR3 totals 13 residues. V was pared by 10 bases and J by 3 bases, with 6 bases of the junction left unmatched. DNA for the CDR3: TGTGCCACCGGGACAGGGGATAACTACGAGCAGTACTTC. Translated, it gives CATGTGDNYEQYF.

In its sample, this clonotype was seen once. Germline and junction disagree at one end, which may indicate a read error. The CDR3 region is CASSAWDTEDTQYF. The CDR3 DNA is TGTGCCAGCAGCGCCTGGGACACTGAAGACACCCAGTACTTC. This rearrangement joins TRBV5-5 to TRBJ2-5; weak D call: TRBD1 (6 bases). The CDR3 is 14 residues long. The germline gives CDR1 SGHKS, CDR2 YYEKEE (reference sequence).

This clonotype was recorded at least ten times. The chain joins TRBV6-5 to TRBJ2-7, with D maybe TRBD1 (6 bases). Trimming pared 5 bases from V and 0 bases from J, leaving 11 bases between. Germline lookup yields CDR1 MNHEY and CDR2 SVGAGI. The CDR3 loop spans 14 amino acids. CDR3 residues: CASSRTASSYEQYF. CDR3 sequence (DNA): TGTGCCAGCAGTAGGACAGCCAGCTCCTACGAGCAGTACTTC.

This clonotype was detected many times. The chain carries TRBV5-1 and TRBJ2-5, with 13 bases lining up with TRBD2. J gave up 0 bases and V 0 bases, and 5 bases lay outside the gene matches. From germline, CDR1 is SGHRS and CDR2 YFSETQ. This CDR3 contains 18 residues. CDR3 loop: CASSLELAGGSYQETQYF. CDR3 DNA sequence: TGCGCCAGCAGCTTGGAACTAGCGGGGGGGTCGTACCAAGAGACCCAGTACTTC.

This clonotype has a count of ten or more. The rearrangement joins TRBV19 to TRBJ2-3; D possibly matches TRBD1 or TRBD2 (5 bases each). Germline V gene lookup returns CDR1 LNHDA and CDR2 SQIVND (reference sequence). V was shortened by 2 bases and J by 5 bases, with 17 bases between the two germline ends. The CDR3 has 16 residues. CDR3 region: CASSIYPEGRKDTQYF. As DNA, the CDR3 is TGTGCCAGTAGTATATACCCCGAGGGGCGCAAAGATACGCAGTATTTT.

The chain links TRBV28 to TRBJ1-4; D remains unclear. This CDR3 has 14 amino acids. In germline, CDR1 is MDHEN, CDR2 SYDVKM. Trimming cost V 3 bases and J 3 bases, with 8 bases left between them. CDR3 amino acids: CASSFVGANEKLFF. Here the CDR3 DNA reads TGTGCCAGCAGTTTTGTTGGGGCTAATGAAAAACTGTTTTTT.

This clonotype appeared many times. The chain is built from TRBV4-2 and TRBJ2-1; D may match TRBD1 or TRBD2 (6 bases each). Germline CDR1 is LGHNA and CDR2 is YNFKEQ. The ends were cut back, 6 bases at V and 3 bases at J, with 15 bases in the middle. The CDR3 is 15 residues long. This CDR3 reads CASREEGGNYNEQFF. In DNA, the CDR3 is TGTGCCAGCAGGGAAGAAGGGGGGAACTACAATGAGCAGTTCTTC.

This clonotype came up once. The chain employs TRBV18 and TRBJ1-4; D is perhaps TRBD1 (5 bases). V shed 3 bases and J shed 7 bases, with 9 bases lying between them. The CDR3 totals 13 residues. From germline, CDR1 is KGHSH and CDR2 LQKENI. CDR3 sequence (DNA): TGTGCCAGCTCACCCGATCAGGGTGAAAAACTGTTTTTT. Translation gives CASSPDQGEKLFF.

Concerning this clonotype: A clone one base away is much larger, so this may be a read error. V and J are TRBV5-6 and TRBJ1-2; perhaps TRBD1 as D (5 bases). This CDR3 has 16 amino acids. Germline V gene sequence: CDR1 SGHDT, CDR2 YYEEEE. The DNA for the CDR3 is TGTGCCAGCAACTTGAGACTCCTACAGGACTACTATGGCTACACCTTC. As protein: CASNLRLLQDYYGYTF.

The table lists this clonotype with many counts. The chain has TRBV11-3 and TRBJ2-2, with 7 bases that match TRBD1. Germline values: CDR1 SGHNT, CDR2 YENEEA. V was pared by 5 bases and J by 2 bases, with 8 bases of the junction left unmatched. The CDR3 spans 16 residues. DNA for the CDR3: TGTGCCAGCAGCCTACTTTGGGACAGAAACACCGGGGAGCTGTTTTTT. Encoded protein: CASSLLWDRNTGELFF.

A note on this clonotype: Being one base from a much bigger clone, this may be a read error. The chain has TRBV7-2 and TRBJ2-5; 7 bases agree with TRBD2. Germline lookup yields CDR1 SGHTA and CDR2 FQGNSA. The CDR3 is 15 residues long. For the CDR3, the DNA is TGTGCCAGCAGCAGATCAGGACTAGAGCGTGAGACCCAGCACTTC. It encodes CASSRSGLERETQHF.

This clonotype was counted a few times. Possible read error: a much larger clone is one base away. Because the CDR3 is missing its conserved closing phenylalanine or tryptophan, this is likely a read error. The CDR3 DNA is TGTGCCAGCAGCGTACCCTCCACAGATACGCAGTATTCT. Its translation: CASSVPSTDTQYS. This sequence joins TRBV9 and TRBJ2-3; no clear D gene. V gave up 1 base and J gave up 2 bases, with 5 bases separating them. CDR1 and CDR2 from the germline V gene are SGDLS and YYNGEE. CDR3 length: 13 residues.

The sample holds one count of this clonotype. It is likely a read error, because the conserved phenylalanine at the end of the CDR3 is missing. Because the CDR3's place on the DNA is in doubt, the DNA is left out and the CDR3 is given as listed by TCRdb. The chain is built from TRBV7-9 and TRBJ2-3; the table's D call of TRBD2 was not tested on the DNA. Germline loops: CDR1 SEHNR, CDR2 FQNEAQ (reference sequence). The CDR3 is 10 amino acids long, termini counted. The CDR3: CASSLVEGDY.

The chain recombines TRBV7-3 with TRBJ2-2; 13 bases map to TRBD2. Germline loops: CDR1 SGHTA, CDR2 FQGTGA. Trimming cost V 5 bases and J 7 bases; bases outside gene matches: 7. The CDR3 contains 16 residues. CDR3 loop: CASSIGLAGEGGELFF. CDR3 sequence (DNA): TGTGCCAGCAGCATCGGACTAGCGGGAGAGGGCGGGGAGCTGTTTTTT. The full variable domain, completed using reference TRBV7-3 and TRBJ2-2, is GAGVSQTPSNKVTEKGKYVELRCDPISGHTALYWYRQSLGQGPEFLIYFQGTGAADDSGLPNDRFFAVRPEGSVSTLKIQRTERGDSAVYLCASSIGLAGEGGELFFGEGSRLTVL.

This clonotype was observed at least ten times. V gene TRBV11-3 combines with J gene TRBJ2-7; weak D call: TRBD2 (6 bases). The germline CDR1 and CDR2 sequences are SGHNT and YENEEA. This CDR3 has 16 amino acids. The V gene lost 5 bases and the J gene lost 4 bases, with 21 bases spanning the gap. CDR3 bases: TGTGCCAGCAGCCCGGGCTGGGCGGGGCGGAGGTACGAGCAGTACTTC. Its protein is CASSPGWAGRRYEQYF. Together with reference TRBV11-3 and TRBJ2-7, the CDR3 gives the full variable domain: EAGVVQSPRYKIIEKKQPVAFWCNPISGHNTLYWYLQNLGQGPELLIRYENEEAVDDSQLPKDRFSAERLKGVDSTLKIQPAELGDSAVYLCASSPGWAGRRYEQYFGPGTRLTVT.

This clonotype was seen a single time. This may arise from a read error, as a much more abundant clone is one base away. The chain links TRBV11-3 to TRBJ2-7; D perhaps matches TRBD1 (5 bases). This CDR3 contains 11 residues. V shed 5 bases and J shed 4 bases, with 6 bases lying between them. The germline CDR1 and CDR2 sequences are SGHNT and YENEEA. CDR3 loop: CASSPGYEQYV. The CDR3 nucleotides are TGTGCCAGCAGCCCAGGGTACGAGCAGTACGTC.

This clonotype was counted many times. This chain connects TRBV7-9 to TRBJ2-5; D call uncertain. This CDR3 comprises 14 residues. The ends were cut back, 0 bases at V and 5 bases at J, with 10 bases in the middle. Germline V CDR1 and CDR2: SEHNR, FQNEAQ (reference sequence). The DNA for the CDR3 is TGTGCCAGCAGCTTAGCGTCGGTACGCGAGACCCAGTACTTC. It yields the protein CASSLASVRETQYF.

The chain has TRBV6-5 and TRBJ2-3; 8 bases are a match to TRBD1. After removal of 2 bases from V and 3 bases from J, the junction contained 10 bases not matched to a gene. The germline gives CDR1 MNHEY, CDR2 SVGAGI. This CDR3 has 17 residues. CDR3: CASSYSVQGVRTDTQYF. The CDR3 DNA is TGTGCCAGCAGTTACAGTGTACAGGGGGTGAGGACAGATACGCAGTATTTT.